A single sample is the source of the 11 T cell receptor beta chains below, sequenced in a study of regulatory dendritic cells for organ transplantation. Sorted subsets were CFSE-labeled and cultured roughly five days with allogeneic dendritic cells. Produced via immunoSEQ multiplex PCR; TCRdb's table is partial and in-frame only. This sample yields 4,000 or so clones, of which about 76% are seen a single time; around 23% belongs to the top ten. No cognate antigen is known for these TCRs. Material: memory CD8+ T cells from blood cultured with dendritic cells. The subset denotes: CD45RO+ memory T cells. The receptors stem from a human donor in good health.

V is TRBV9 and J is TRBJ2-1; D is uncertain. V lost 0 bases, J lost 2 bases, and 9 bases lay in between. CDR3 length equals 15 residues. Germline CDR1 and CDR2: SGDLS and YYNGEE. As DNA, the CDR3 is TGTGCCAGCAGCGTAGCGGGCCTAGCCTACAATGAGCAGTTCTTC. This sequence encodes CASSVAGLAYNEQFF.

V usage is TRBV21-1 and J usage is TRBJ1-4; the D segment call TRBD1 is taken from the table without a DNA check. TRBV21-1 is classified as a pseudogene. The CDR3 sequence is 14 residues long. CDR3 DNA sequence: TGTGCCAGCATAGCAGGGGGCGTGAACGAAAAACTGTTTTTT. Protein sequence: CASIAGGVNEKLFF.

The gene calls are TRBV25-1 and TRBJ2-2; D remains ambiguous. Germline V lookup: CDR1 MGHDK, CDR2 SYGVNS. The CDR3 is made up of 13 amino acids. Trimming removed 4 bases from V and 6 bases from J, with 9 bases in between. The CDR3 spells CASSVVLAGELFF. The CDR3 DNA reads TGTGCCAGCAGTGTCGTCCTGGCCGGGGAGCTGTTTTTT.

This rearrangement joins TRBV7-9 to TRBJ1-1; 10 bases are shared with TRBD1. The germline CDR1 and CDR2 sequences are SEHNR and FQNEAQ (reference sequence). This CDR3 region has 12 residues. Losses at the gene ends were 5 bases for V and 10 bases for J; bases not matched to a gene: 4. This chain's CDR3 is CASSGQGVSAFF. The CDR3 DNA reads TGTGCCAGCAGCGGACAGGGGGTTTCAGCTTTCTTT.

Here the CDR3 DNA reads TGCGCCAGCAGAATCCGAGCGGGGGGGCCGGAGGAGCAGTTCTTC. Amino acids: CASRIRAGGPEEQFF. This sequence joins TRBV4-1 and TRBJ2-1; 10 bases fit TRBD2. The germline gives CDR1 MGHRA, CDR2 YSYEKL. The CDR3 is 15 residues long. V trimming: 6 bases; J trimming: 10 bases; junction bases outside the gene matches: 12.

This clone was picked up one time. The CDR3 DNA is TGTGCCAGCAGTTTAAACTCCCTGGGGAGCACTGAAGCTTTCTTT. This codes for CASSLNSLGSTEAFF. The gene calls are TRBV27 and TRBJ1-1; D call uncertain. Per germline, CDR1 MNHEY and CDR2 SMNVEV (reference sequence). The CDR3 has 15 residues. V shed 2 bases and J shed 4 bases, with 14 bases lying between them.

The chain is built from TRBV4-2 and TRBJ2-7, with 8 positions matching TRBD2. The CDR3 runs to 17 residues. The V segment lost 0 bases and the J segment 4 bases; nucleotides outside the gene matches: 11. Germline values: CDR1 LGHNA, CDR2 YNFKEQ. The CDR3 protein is CASSQEAQTSAMYEQYF. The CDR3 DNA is TGTGCCAGCAGCCAAGAGGCCCAGACTAGCGCGATGTACGAGCAGTACTTC.

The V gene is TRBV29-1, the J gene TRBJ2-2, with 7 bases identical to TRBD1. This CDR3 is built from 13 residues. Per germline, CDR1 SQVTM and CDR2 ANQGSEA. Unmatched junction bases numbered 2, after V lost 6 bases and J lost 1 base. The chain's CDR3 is CSVRTGNTGELFF. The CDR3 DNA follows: TGCAGCGTCCGGACAGGGAACACCGGGGAGCTGTTTTTT.

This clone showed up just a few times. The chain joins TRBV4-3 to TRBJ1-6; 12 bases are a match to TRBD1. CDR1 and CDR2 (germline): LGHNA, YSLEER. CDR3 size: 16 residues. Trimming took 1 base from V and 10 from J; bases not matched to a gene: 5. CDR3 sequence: CASSQASGTGGSPLHF. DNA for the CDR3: TGCGCCAGCAGCCAAGCCTCCGGGACAGGGGGCTCACCCCTCCACTTT.

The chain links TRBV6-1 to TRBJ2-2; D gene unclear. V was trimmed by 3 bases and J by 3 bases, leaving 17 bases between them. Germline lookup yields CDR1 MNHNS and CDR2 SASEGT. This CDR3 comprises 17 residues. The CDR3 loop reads CASSDSVNSAHTGELFF. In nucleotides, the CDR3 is TGTGCCAGCAGTGATTCCGTGAACAGCGCACACACCGGGGAGCTGTTTTTT.

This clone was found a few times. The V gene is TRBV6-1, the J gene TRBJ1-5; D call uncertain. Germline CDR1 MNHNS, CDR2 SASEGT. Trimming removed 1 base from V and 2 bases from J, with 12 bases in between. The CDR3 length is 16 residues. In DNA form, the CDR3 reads TGTGCCAGCAGTGAAGGAGACGGAGCCGGCAATCAGCCCCAGCATTTT. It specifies CASSEGDGAGNQPQHF.